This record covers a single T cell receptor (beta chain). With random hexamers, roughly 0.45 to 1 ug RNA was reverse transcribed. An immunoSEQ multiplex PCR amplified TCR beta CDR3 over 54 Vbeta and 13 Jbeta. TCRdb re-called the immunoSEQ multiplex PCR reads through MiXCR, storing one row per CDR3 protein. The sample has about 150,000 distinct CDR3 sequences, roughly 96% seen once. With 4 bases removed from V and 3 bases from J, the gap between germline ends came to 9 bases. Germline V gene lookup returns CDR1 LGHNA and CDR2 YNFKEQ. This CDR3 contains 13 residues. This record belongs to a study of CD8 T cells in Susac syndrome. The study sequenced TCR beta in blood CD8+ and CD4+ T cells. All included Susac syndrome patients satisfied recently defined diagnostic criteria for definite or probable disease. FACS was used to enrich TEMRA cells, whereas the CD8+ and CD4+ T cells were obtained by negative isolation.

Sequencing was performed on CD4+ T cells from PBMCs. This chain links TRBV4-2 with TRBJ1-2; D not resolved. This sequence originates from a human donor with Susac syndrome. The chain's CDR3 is CASSPPRDYGYTF. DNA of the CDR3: TGTGCCAGCAGCCCCCCCCGGGACTATGGCTACACCTTC.